The 15 T cell receptor beta chains below all came from one sample that was sequenced in a study of CD8+ T cells in alopecia areata. After isolation, RNA underwent reverse transcription to generate cDNA as the sequencing template. Sequenced by immunoSEQ multiplex PCR; TCRdb stores in-frame clones only, minus some. Seen here are 90,000 to 150,000 clones, about two fifths observed once, and the top ten hold 3.1%. Sequenced material: CD4+ T cells sorted from blood. These receptors originate from a human donor with alopecia areata.

The table lists this clone with a few counts. The chain carries TRBV28 and TRBJ1-2; 8 nucleotides align to TRBD1. V lost 5 bases and J lost 5; bases outside the gene matches: 4. The CDR3 totals 13 residues. CDR1 is MDHEN, CDR2 SYDVKM, per germline. In DNA, the CDR3 is TGTGCCAGCAGTATCACAGGGGGTTATGGCTACACCTTC. Its translation is CASSITGGYGYTF.

The chain couples TRBV11-2 to TRBJ2-7, with 9 bases that match TRBD2. V was clipped by 6 bases and J by 3 bases; unmatched bases: 0. The V gene's germline CDR1 is SGHAT and CDR2 FQNNGV. The length of the CDR3 is 12 residues. The CDR3, as DNA: TGTGCCAGCAGACTAGCGGGCTACGAGCAGTACTTC. Protein: CASRLAGYEQYF.

The chain employs TRBV29-1 and TRBJ1-5; no clear D. The ends were cut back, 4 bases at V and 7 bases at J, with 14 bases in the middle. In germline, CDR1 is SQVTM, CDR2 ANQGSEA. CDR3 length: 13 amino acids. The DNA for the CDR3 is TGCAGCGTTGGACAAGGGATAGGGCAGCCCCAGCATTTT. Translation gives CSVGQGIGQPQHF.

This clone was seen a handful of times. The chain has TRBV5-1 and TRBJ2-5, with TRBD2 matching over 7 bases. There are 15 residues in the CDR3. CDR1 is SGHRS and CDR2 is YFSETQ in the germline V gene. The V and J ends lost 4 bases and 1 base, in that order; junction bases with no gene match: 7. The CDR3 bases are TGCGCCAGCAGCGGGGGAGGGGCTGGCCAAGAGACCCAGTACTTC. Amino acid sequence: CASSGGGAGQETQYF. Complete variable domain (other parts from reference TRBV5-1 and TRBJ2-5): KAGVTQTPRYLIKTRGQQVTLSCSPISGHRSVSWYQQTPGQGLQFLFEYFSETQRNKGNFPGRFSGRQFSNSRSEMNVSTLELGDSALYLCASSGGGAGQETQYFGPGTRLLVL.

The rearrangement joins TRBV25-1 to TRBJ1-1, with no clear D. The CDR3 has 15 amino acids. The germline gives CDR1 MGHDK, CDR2 SYGVNS. Trimming removed 3 bases at V and 0 bases at J, with 11 bases between. In nucleotides, the CDR3 is TGTGCCAGCAGTGACAGACCCGACCTGAACACTGAAGCTTTCTTT. It codes for CASSDRPDLNTEAFF.

This clone was observed a few times. The chain has TRBV29-1 and TRBJ2-7, with TRBD2 identical over 7 bases. The germline V gene encodes CDR1 SQVTM and CDR2 ANQGSEA. The CDR3 has 14 amino acids. The junction had 4 bases not matched to a gene; V was cut back by 2 bases and J by 0 bases. DNA of the CDR3: TGCAGCGTTGAAAGGGACTATCACTCCTACGAGCAGTACTTC. Its protein product is CSVERDYHSYEQYF.

This clone was found many times. The chain recombines TRBV28 with TRBJ1-1; no definite D call. Germline-derived CDR1 and CDR2 are MDHEN and SYDVKM. Trimming shortened V by 7 bases and J by 1 base, and 4 bases separated the two germline ends. The CDR3 covers 11 residues. CDR3 residues: CASNSNTEAFF. DNA for the CDR3: TGTGCCAGCAACTCGAACACTGAAGCTTTCTTT.

This clone was found a few times. The chain couples TRBV30 to TRBJ2-5; D may correspond to TRBD1 or TRBD2 (5 bases each). Deletions cut 1 base from V and 2 bases from J, with 5 bases between. The germline V gene encodes CDR1 GTSNPN and CDR2 SVGIG (reference sequence). The CDR3 spans 12 residues. The CDR3 region has the DNA TGTGCCTGGAGTGGGGGGCAAGAGACCCAGTACTTC. This sequence encodes CAWSGGQETQYF.

This rearrangement joins TRBV27 to TRBJ2-7; 10 positions match TRBD1. Losses at the gene ends were 5 bases for V and 1 base for J; bases not matched to a gene: 5. The CDR3 is made up of 15 amino acids. The V gene's germline CDR1 is MNHEY and CDR2 SMNVEV (reference sequence). The CDR3 DNA is TGTGCCAGCAGTACCCGGGACAGGGGATCCTACGAGCAGTACTTC. Translation gives CASSTRDRGSYEQYF.

The CDR3 sequence is CASSPPSGGVYNEQFF. CDR3 coding DNA: TGTGCCAGCTCACCACCATCCGGAGGGGTCTACAATGAGCAGTTCTTC. V usage is TRBV18 and J usage is TRBJ2-1, with a weak D call TRBD2 (6 bases). The CDR3 has 16 residues. The germline gives CDR1 KGHSH, CDR2 LQKENI. The germline V and J ends were trimmed by 0 bases and 3 bases, with 12 bases remaining between them.

V and J are TRBV6-5 and TRBJ1-1; 11 nucleotides agree with TRBD1. CDR3 size: 14 residues. Germline V gene lookup returns CDR1 MNHEY and CDR2 SVGAGI. Trimming cost V 5 bases and J 4 bases; bases outside gene matches: 3. The CDR3 DNA reads as TGTGCCAGCAGTGGACAGGGGGCAAGCACTGAAGCTTTCTTT. This gives the protein CASSGQGASTEAFF.

The gene calls are TRBV2 and TRBJ2-3; TRBD1 matches at 10 bases. With 6 bases clipped from V and 3 bases from J, the junction kept 6 bases outside the gene matches. Germline CDR1 and CDR2: SNHLY and FYNNEI. This CDR3 contains 15 residues. The chain's CDR3 is CASSGGTGATDTQYF. The CDR3 nucleotides read TGTGCCAGCAGCGGAGGGACAGGGGCGACAGATACGCAGTATTTT. The full variable domain, completed using reference TRBV2 and TRBJ2-3, is EPEVTQTPSHQVTQMGQEVILRCVPISNHLYFYWYRQILGQKVEFLVSFYNNEISEKSEIFDDQFSVERPDGSNFTLKIRSTKLEDSAMYFCASSGGTGATDTQYFGPGTRLTVL.

This clone was counted between two and nine times. This sequence joins TRBV28 and TRBJ2-1; D perhaps matches TRBD1 (5 bases). The germline gives CDR1 MDHEN, CDR2 SYDVKM. The CDR3 runs 14 residues. The germline V and J ends were trimmed by 7 bases and 5 bases, with 15 bases remaining between them. The DNA for the CDR3 is TGTGCCAGCACCCCTTGGGGCAGAAACAATGAGCAGTTCTTC. This encodes CASTPWGRNNEQFF.

In this sample, this clone turned up a few times. The CDR3: CASSLEPLAGYNEQFF. The CDR3 coding sequence is TGTGCCAGCAGCTTGGAACCTCTAGCGGGCTACAATGAGCAGTTCTTC. The chain employs TRBV5-4 and TRBJ2-1; 8 bases fit TRBD2. The CDR3 is 16 amino acids. V lost 0 bases, J lost 3 bases, and 5 bases stayed unmatched. Germline-derived CDR1 and CDR2 are SGHNT and YYREEE (reference sequence).

This clone has just one count. The CDR3 DNA reads TGCAGTGCTAGATACCAAGAGACCCAGTACTTC. The encoded protein is CSARYQETQYF. The V and J genes are TRBV20-1 and TRBJ2-5; D remains unclear. Germline CDR1 reads DFQATT; CDR2 reads SNEGSKA (reference sequence). The CDR3 sequence is 11 residues long. V lost 2 bases and J 0 bases, leaving 1 base between the germline ends.